This TCR beta chain was recorded in a study of lymphopenia after photon versus proton radiotherapy. V was shortened by 0 bases and J by 3 bases, with 13 bases between the two germline ends. The CDR3 is 15 amino acids. CDR1 and CDR2 (germline): SGDLS, YYNGEE. Study-level findings and limits: Under photons, naive T cells and diversity fell while effector/memory populations rose. Authors raise, but do not show, better survival with proton therapy.

Generated by immunoSEQ multiplex PCR, the TCRdb table keeps only in-frame clones and is missing some. The data hold about 45,000 clones, with 65% to 90% observed a single time. Regarding this clone: Its target is not known.

This chain joins TRBV9 and TRBJ2-7; perhaps TRBD2 as D (5 bases). The TCR originated in a man in his forties or fifties with gastric cancer. The sample here was peripheral blood, taken from a patient treated with photon-based radiotherapy. In DNA form, the CDR3 reads TGTGCCAGCAGCGTAGACTCCGGGATCTTCTACGAGCAGTACTTC. It specifies CASSVDSGIFYEQYF.